The next 26 T cell receptor beta chains were all read from a single sample in a study of tissue T cells after allogeneic stem cell transplantation. TCRdb's copy holds only in-frame clones and misses some; the assay was immunoSEQ multiplex PCR. In the table there are roughly 3,300 clones, 43% of which are singletons. The time point is: mouse harvest day 14 after allogeneic transplant. Each mouse received 10^7 T-cell-depleted marrow cells plus 10^6 splenic CD5+ T cells by tail vein. The sample comprised gut tissue. Every receptor here comes from a female BALB/c mouse given C57BL/6 T cells with graft-versus-host disease after an allogeneic hematopoietic cell transplant.

Turning to this clone: Germline and genes here are mouse. The CDR3 end falls 1 residue outside the read, so it is completed with the germline J gene. The genes are TRBV29 and TRBJ1-2; D may be TRBD1 (5 bases). Germline CDR1 is MSHET and CDR2 is SYDVDS. The CDR3 length is 13 residues. The V gene lost 4 bases and the J gene lost 4 bases, with 10 bases spanning the gap. CDR3: CASSSPQGSDYTF. The CDR3 DNA, read in part, is TGTGCTAGCAGTTCGCCCCAGGGCTCCGACTACACC. The full variable domain, with the rest looked up from reference TRBV29 and TRBJ1-2, is DMKVTQMPRYLIKRMGENVLLECGQDMSHETMYWYRQDPGLGLQLIYISYDVDSNSEGDIPKGYRVSRKKREHFSLILDSAKTNQTSVYFCASSSPQGSDYTFGSGTRLLVI.

As concerns this clone: Gene names refer to mouse genes. The CDR3 extends 1 residue past the end of the read, so its final part is completed from the germline J gene. The rearrangement uses TRBV12-1 and TRBJ2-7; D unresolved. The CDR3 runs to 13 residues. Germline V gives CDR1 SGHSN, CDR2 HYEKVE. Trimming removed 2 bases from V and 0 bases from J, with 7 bases in between. The sequenced part of the CDR3 DNA is TGTGCCAGCTCTCGACAAAGCTCCTATGAACAGTAC. Protein: CASSRQSSYEQY. The entire CDR3 is CASSRQSSYEQYF. The variable domain in full, with the rest retrieved from reference TRBV12-1 and TRBJ2-7, is DSGVVQSPRHIIKEKGGRSVLTCIPISGHSNVVWYQQTLGKELKFLIQHYEKVERDKGFLPSRFSVQQFDDYHSEMNMSALELEDSAMYFCASSRQSSYEQYFGPGTRLTVL.

This clone was seen more than once but under ten times. The genes are named according to mouse. The DNA ends 1 residue before the CDR3 does, and the rest of the CDR3 is filled in from the germline J gene. The V and J genes are TRBV26 and TRBJ2-5, with D perhaps matching TRBD1 (6 bases). Trimming took off 2 bases at V and 4 bases at J, with 7 bases between the two ends. This CDR3 contains 13 residues. CDR1 is KGHPV and CDR2 is FQNQEV in the germline V gene (reference sequence). The CDR3 is CASSLGDKDTQYF. The sequenced part of the CDR3 DNA is TGTGCCAGCAGTCTGGGGGACAAAGACACCCAGTAC.

In its sample, this clone was seen a few times. The genes and germline here are from mouse. The read gets to within 1 residue of the CDR3 end, and the germline J gene fills in the rest. V usage is TRBV26 and J usage is TRBJ1-1, with no clear D. Germline V gene sequence: CDR1 KGHPV, CDR2 FQNQEV (reference sequence). Trimming pared 3 bases from V and 4 bases from J, leaving 6 bases between. The CDR3 extends over 12 amino acids. Partial CDR3 DNA: TGTGCCAGCAGTCTAGAATTCACAGAAGTCTTC. Its protein is CASSLEFTEVF. From start to end, the CDR3 is CASSLEFTEVFF.

This clone is large within its sample. All gene names here are mouse names. The observed sequence ends 1 residue before the CDR3 terminus, with the missing tail filled in from the germline J gene. The chain joins TRBV13-3 to TRBJ1-3; unclear D gene. This CDR3 is built from 12 residues. Germline values: CDR1 NNHDY, CDR2 SYVADS. V was trimmed by 0 bases and J by 2 bases, leaving 0 bases between them. CDR3 DNA, as far as it was read: TGTGCCAGCAGTGATGCTGGAAATACGCTCTAT. Translating it yields CASSDAGNTLY. The whole CDR3 protein is CASSDAGNTLYF.

Comments on this clone: Gene names refer to mouse genes. The read is 1 residue too short to cover the CDR3 end, so that end is filled in from the germline J gene. The chain employs TRBV4 and TRBJ2-3; 8 nucleotides match TRBD2. Germline loops: CDR1 LGHDT, CDR2 YNNKQL (reference sequence). CDR3 length: 15 amino acids. Trimming cost V 5 bases and J 3 bases; bases outside gene matches: 7. The CDR3 loop is CASSLDWEEAETLYF. The covered CDR3 bases are TGTGCCAGCAGCCTGGACTGGGAGGAGGCAGAAACGCTGTAT.

A note on this clone: Germline and genes here are mouse. The sequenced fragment ends 1 residue before the CDR3 boundary, so the rest is inferred from the germline J gene. The chain employs TRBV26 and TRBJ1-2; 8 nucleotides match TRBD1. After removal of 6 bases from V and 6 bases from J, the junction contained 3 bases not matched to a gene. The CDR3 is made up of 12 amino acids. Germline V gene lookup returns CDR1 KGHPV and CDR2 FQNQEV (reference sequence). The covered CDR3 bases are TGTGCCAGCAGCCGGACAGGGCCCGACTACACC. This sequence encodes CASSRTGPDYT. In full, the CDR3 is CASSRTGPDYTF. The complete variable domain, with remaining parts taken from reference TRBV26 and TRBJ1-2, reads NSKVIQTPRYLVKGQGQKAKMRCIPEKGHPVVFWYQQNKNNEFKFLINFQNQEVLQQIDMTEKRFSAECPSNSPCSLEIQSSEAGDSALYLCASSRTGPDYTFGSGTRLLVI.

Details on this clone: The gene names here belong to mouse. The read ends 1 residue before the CDR3 terminus; that terminus is restored from the germline J gene. This chain links TRBV26 with TRBJ2-3, with D perhaps matching TRBD1 or TRBD2 (5 bases each). Trimming took 2 bases from V and 0 from J, leaving 9 bases between them. CDR3 length: 15 residues. Per the germline V gene, CDR1 is KGHPV and CDR2 is FQNQEV (reference sequence). The CDR3 DNA, read in part, is TGTGCCAGCAGTCTGGGAGGGGCTAGTGCAGAAACGCTGTAT. Protein: CASSLGGASAETLY. The full CDR3 protein reads CASSLGGASAETLYF.

This clone was found a few times. Gene names and germline refer to mouse. The CDR3 end lies 1 residue beyond the end of the read and is filled in from the germline J gene. The genes are TRBV26 and TRBJ1-1; 10 nucleotides align to TRBD1. In germline, CDR1 is KGHPV, CDR2 FQNQEV (reference sequence). The CDR3 contains 12 residues. Germline trimming cut 4 bases from V and 7 bases from J; bases unmatched to any gene: 0. The DNA read from the CDR3 is TGTGCCAGCAGTCGGGACAGGGGAGAAGTCTTC. It is translated as CASSRDRGEVF. The entire CDR3 protein is CASSRDRGEVFF. Full variable domain (remainder filled in from reference TRBV26 and TRBJ1-1): NSKVIQTPRYLVKGQGQKAKMRCIPEKGHPVVFWYQQNKNNEFKFLINFQNQEVLQQIDMTEKRFSAECPSNSPCSLEIQSSEAGDSALYLCASSRDRGEVFFGKGTRLTVV.

In regard to this clone: The germline and genes are mouse ones. The CDR3 end falls 1 residue outside the read, so it is completed with the germline J gene. The chain has TRBV15 and TRBJ1-5; TRBD1 agrees at 7 bases. Looked up from germline, CDR1 is SGHND and CDR2 is FRSKSL. The ends lost 6 bases at V and 3 bases at J; junction bases unmatched: 2. The CDR3 length is 13 residues. The CDR3 DNA, read in part, is TGTGCCAGCAGCTGGGACAGCAACCAGGCTCCGCTT. As protein: CASSWDSNQAPL. The CDR3, in full, reads CASSWDSNQAPLF.

In this sample, this clone is medium-sized (0.01 to 0.1%). Genes and germline come from the mouse. The CDR3 extends 1 residue past the end of the read, so its final part is completed from the germline J gene. This chain joins TRBV26 and TRBJ2-2, with 11 bases fitting TRBD2. V trimming: 6 bases; J trimming: 3 bases; junction bases outside the gene matches: 3. The CDR3 is made up of 15 amino acids. In germline, CDR1 is KGHPV, CDR2 FQNQEV (reference sequence). The part of the CDR3 DNA that was read is TGTGCCAGCAGGCCGGACTGGGGGGACACCGGGCAGCTCTAC. This gives the protein CASRPDWGDTGQLY. The full CDR3 protein is CASRPDWGDTGQLYF. Drawing the rest from reference TRBV26 and TRBJ2-2, the complete variable domain is NSKVIQTPRYLVKGQGQKAKMRCIPEKGHPVVFWYQQNKNNEFKFLINFQNQEVLQQIDMTEKRFSAECPSNSPCSLEIQSSEAGDSALYLCASRPDWGDTGQLYFGEGSKLTVL.

A note on this clone: Genes and germline are mouse. The CDR3 end is not reached by the read, which stops 1 residue before it; the germline J gene fills it in. The genes are TRBV12-1 and TRBJ1-2; TRBD1 agrees at 10 bases. V gave up 4 bases and J gave up 4 bases; unmatched junction bases: 2. The CDR3 extends over 13 amino acids. Germline V lookup: CDR1 SGHSN, CDR2 HYEKVE. CDR3 sequence reads: CASSDRGASDYTF. The CDR3 bases that were read are TGTGCCAGCTCGGACAGGGGGGCCTCCGACTACACC.

By its share, this clone is medium-sized. Mouse names are used for the genes. The CDR3 end falls 1 residue outside the read, so it is completed with the germline J gene. V is TRBV26 and J is TRBJ2-3; D unclear. The length of the CDR3 is 11 residues. V was shortened by 8 bases and J by 6 bases, with 9 bases between the two germline ends. Germline CDR1 KGHPV, CDR2 FQNQEV (reference sequence). The CDR3 region is CASRLGETLYF. The covered CDR3 bases are TGTGCCAGCCGACTTGGGGAAACGCTGTAT.

In the case of this clone: The listed genes are named as in mouse. Read data end 1 residue before the CDR3 end; the end is taken from the germline J gene. The chain is built from TRBV3 and TRBJ1-1; D gene unclear. CDR3 length: 12 amino acids. Germline V gives CDR1 SNHLY, CDR2 FYNGKV (reference sequence). The germline V and J ends were trimmed by 6 bases and 0 bases, with 5 bases remaining between them. The covered CDR3 bases are TGTGCCAGCAGGGAAGCAAACACAGAAGTCTTC. This codes for CASREANTEVF. The whole CDR3 is CASREANTEVFF.

To note about this clone: Gene and germline names: mouse. The read falls 1 residue short of the CDR3 end, and the missing part is taken from the germline J gene. This chain links TRBV13-1 with TRBJ2-7, with a possible D match to TRBD2 (6 bases). The CDR3 sequence is 12 residues long. V lost 0 bases, J lost 6 bases, and 7 bases lay in between. Germline V CDR1 and CDR2: NSHNY, SYGAGN. The sequenced part of the CDR3 DNA is TGTGCCAGCAGTGATGCTGGGGCTGAACAGTAC. The encoded protein is CASSDAGAEQY. The complete CDR3 sequence is CASSDAGAEQYF.

By share, this clone ranks as large (0.1 to 1%). Any gene name here is a mouse gene name. The read stops 1 residue short of the end of the CDR3; the missing end is completed from the germline J gene. The rearrangement uses TRBV26 and TRBJ2-3, with TRBD2 matching 11 bases. The CDR3 spans 16 residues. Trimming cost V 3 bases and J 1 base; bases outside gene matches: 3. Germline V gene data show CDR1 as KGHPV and CDR2 as FQNQEV (reference sequence). CDR3 DNA, as far as it was read: TGTGCCAGCAGTCTAGGACTGGGGGGTGGTGCAGAAACGCTGTAT. Protein sequence: CASSLGLGGGAETLY. From start to end, the CDR3 is CASSLGLGGGAETLYF.

Remarks on this clone: All gene names here are mouse names. The read ends 1 residue early relative to the CDR3; the germline J gene fills the gap. The chain links TRBV19 to TRBJ1-3, with 9 bases that match TRBD1. V lost 1 base, J lost 2 bases, and 1 base stayed unmatched. The CDR3 is 15 residues long. Looked up from germline, CDR1 is FNHDT and CDR2 is SITEND (reference sequence). The CDR3 bases that were read are TGTGCCAGCAGTATAAGGACAGGGGCTGGAAATACGCTCTAT. Its protein is CASSIRTGAGNTLY. The whole CDR3 reads CASSIRTGAGNTLYF.

This clone is classed as medium-sized. Mouse gene names and germline throughout. The observed sequence ends 1 residue before the CDR3 terminus, with the missing tail filled in from the germline J gene. The chain joins TRBV26 to TRBJ1-3; D might be TRBD1 (5 bases). The V end lost 1 base, the J end lost 0 bases, and 7 bases lay between the germline ends. The germline CDR1 and CDR2 sequences are KGHPV and FQNQEV (reference sequence). The CDR3 extends over 15 amino acids. CDR3 DNA, as far as it was read: TGTGCCAGCAGTCTGTGGACAAATTCTGGAAATACGCTCTAT. Its translation is CASSLWTNSGNTLY. In full, the CDR3 reads CASSLWTNSGNTLYF.

Concerning this clone: Gene and germline names: mouse. The read terminates 1 residue before the CDR3 end, so the remaining end is supplied by the germline J gene. This chain links TRBV16 with TRBJ2-5; 7 bases are shared with TRBD1. V lost 2 bases and J lost 3; bases outside the gene matches: 2. In germline, CDR1 is SGHSA, CDR2 FRNQAP. The CDR3 has 14 amino acids. This CDR3 is CASSLRQGQDTQYF. The covered CDR3 bases are TGTGCAAGCAGCTTACGACAGGGTCAAGACACCCAGTAC.

A note on this clone: Mouse gene names apply. The observed sequence ends 1 residue before the CDR3 terminus, with the missing tail filled in from the germline J gene. The chain joins TRBV26 to TRBJ2-3; TRBD2 matches 9 bases. J gave up 0 bases and V 1 base, and 5 bases lay outside the gene matches. CDR1 and CDR2 from the germline V gene are KGHPV and FQNQEV (reference sequence). CDR3 length: 17 amino acids. This CDR3 reads CASSLFGGARSAETLYF. The CDR3 bases that were read are TGTGCCAGCAGTCTGTTTGGGGGGGCGCGAAGTGCAGAAACGCTGTAT.

Concerning this clone itself: The gene symbols are mouse symbols. Sequencing ends 1 residue short of the CDR3 end; the germline J gene provides the rest. This chain links TRBV12-1 with TRBJ2-7; weak D call: TRBD2 (6 bases). This CDR3 is 14 amino acids long. Germline V gene lookup returns CDR1 SGHSN and CDR2 HYEKVE. V lost 0 bases, J lost 0 bases, and 8 bases lay in between. CDR3 sequence: CASSLWGYSYEQYF. Partial CDR3 DNA: TGTGCCAGCTCTCTCTGGGGGTACTCCTATGAACAGTAC.

A remark on this clone: Mouse gene names apply. The read comes to an end 1 residue before the CDR3 does, leaving the germline J gene to fill in the end. Other DNA sequences within the sample encode an identical CDR3. The genes are TRBV26 and TRBJ1-2, with D perhaps matching TRBD1 (5 bases). V was clipped by 6 bases and J by 0 bases, with 8 bases between them. There are 13 residues in the CDR3. Germline V gives CDR1 KGHPV, CDR2 FQNQEV (reference sequence). The CDR3 here is CASSRQPNSDYTF. The CDR3 DNA, read in part, is TGTGCCAGCAGCAGACAGCCAAACTCCGACTACACC. The entire variable domain, with the rest obtained from reference TRBV26 and TRBJ1-2, is as follows: NSKVIQTPRYLVKGQGQKAKMRCIPEKGHPVVFWYQQNKNNEFKFLINFQNQEVLQQIDMTEKRFSAECPSNSPCSLEIQSSEAGDSALYLCASSRQPNSDYTFGSGTRLLVI.

As to this clone: The listed genes are named as in mouse. The DNA read from the CDR3 is TGTGCCAGCATCGGACAGGGGGCGAACGAAAGATTATTT. Amino acid sequence: CASIGQGANERLF. The entire CDR3 sequence reads CASIGQGANERLFF. This rearrangement joins TRBV26 to TRBJ1-4; 11 bases are shared with TRBD1. The read finishes 1 residue shy of the CDR3 end, and the germline J gene is used to complete it. The CDR3 totals 14 residues. Germline loops: CDR1 KGHPV, CDR2 FQNQEV (reference sequence). V lost 7 bases and J lost 5; bases outside the gene matches: 3.

Of note for this clone: Gene names refer to mouse genes. The read terminates 1 residue before the CDR3 end, so the remaining end is supplied by the germline J gene. V usage is TRBV26 and J usage is TRBJ2-3, with TRBD1 matching 7 bases. In germline, CDR1 is KGHPV, CDR2 FQNQEV (reference sequence). The V segment lost 2 bases and the J segment 2 bases; nucleotides outside the gene matches: 4. The CDR3 consists of 15 residues. The sequenced CDR3 bases are TGTGCCAGCAGTCTGCCAGGGGGAGATGCAGAAACGCTGTAT. Amino acids: CASSLPGGDAETLY. The full CDR3 reads CASSLPGGDAETLYF.

Notes on this clone: Genes and germline are mouse. Read coverage stops 1 residue before the CDR3 terminus; the germline J gene supplies the remainder. The rearrangement joins TRBV3 to TRBJ2-5; the match to TRBD2 covers 13 bases. The CDR3 is made up of 14 amino acids. CDR1 is SNHLY, CDR2 FYNGKV, per germline (reference sequence). With V trimmed by 6 bases and J by 5 bases, 2 bases remained unmatched. CDR3 protein: CASSRDWGGDTQYF. The DNA read from the CDR3 is TGTGCCAGCAGTCGGGACTGGGGGGGAGACACCCAGTAC.

The sample holds one count of this clone. The gene names given are mouse names. The DNA ends 1 residue before the CDR3 does, and the rest of the CDR3 is filled in from the germline J gene. The rearrangement uses TRBV3 and TRBJ1-4; D remains ambiguous. This CDR3 has 14 amino acids. Between the trimmed V and J ends, which lost 1 base and 1 base, there was a span of 4 bases. Germline V CDR1 and CDR2: SNHLY, FYNGKV (reference sequence). The CDR3 bases that were read are TGTGCCAGCAGCTTAGAGGGTTCCAACGAAAGATTATTT. The encoded protein is CASSLEGSNERLF. The full CDR3 reads CASSLEGSNERLFF.